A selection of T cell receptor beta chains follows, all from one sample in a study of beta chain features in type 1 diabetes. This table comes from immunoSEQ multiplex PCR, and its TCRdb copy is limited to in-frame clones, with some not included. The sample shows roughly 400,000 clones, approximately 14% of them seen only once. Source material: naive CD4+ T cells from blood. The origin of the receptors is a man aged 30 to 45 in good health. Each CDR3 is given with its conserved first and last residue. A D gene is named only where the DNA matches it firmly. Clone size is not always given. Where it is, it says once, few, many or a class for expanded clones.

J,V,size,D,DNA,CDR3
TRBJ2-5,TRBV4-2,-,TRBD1,TGTGCCAGCAGCCCAAGGGACAGGGAGACCCAGTACTTC,CASSPRDRETQYF
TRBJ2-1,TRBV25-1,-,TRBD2,TGTGCCAGCAGTGAATTCCCCCGTGGGAGGGATGAGCAGTTCTTC,CASSEFPRGRDEQFF
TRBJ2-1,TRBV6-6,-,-,TGTGCCAGCAGTCACAGGGTCCACCACAATGAGCAGTTCTTC,CASSHRVHHNEQFF
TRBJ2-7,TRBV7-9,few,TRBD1,TGTGCCAGCAGCCCACCGGGACAGCCCTACGAGCAGTACTTC,CASSPPGQPYEQYF
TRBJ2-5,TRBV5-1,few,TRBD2,TGCGCCAGCAGCTCGGTAGGACTAGAAGGAGAGACCCAGTACTTC,CASSSVGLEGETQYF
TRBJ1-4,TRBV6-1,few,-,TGTGCCACAAGAGGGTTCGCGGAAAAACTGTTTTTT,CATRGFAEKLFF
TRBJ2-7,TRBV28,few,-,TGTGCCAGCAGTTCCCGCCAGGGGGGGCAGTACTTC,CASSSRQGGQYF
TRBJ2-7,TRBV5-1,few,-,TGCGCCAGCAGCTTCGAAAGAGACAGAACCTACGAGCAGTACTTC,CASSFERDRTYEQYF
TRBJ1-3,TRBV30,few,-,TGTGCCTGGAGGCCAGGAAACACCATATATTTT,CAWRPGNTIYF
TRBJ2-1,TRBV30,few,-,TGTGCCTGTGAAGCGGGTGTTCACAATGAGCAGTTCTTC,CACEAGVHNEQFF
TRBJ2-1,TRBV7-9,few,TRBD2,TGTGCCAGCAGCCGCACTAGACTAGCGGGCTACAATGAGCAGTTCTTC,CASSRTRLAGYNEQFF
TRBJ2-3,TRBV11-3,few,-,TGTGCCAGCAGCTTGGGGGTGAGCACAGATACGCAGTATTTT,CASSLGVSTDTQYF
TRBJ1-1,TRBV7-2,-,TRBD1,TGTGCCAGCAGCCGAGGGGGCGCGAACACTGAAGCTTTCTTT,CASSRGGANTEAFF
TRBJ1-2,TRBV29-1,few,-,TGCAGCGTTTTCCTTTTCGGAGCTAACTATGGCTACACCTTC,CSVFLFGANYGYTF
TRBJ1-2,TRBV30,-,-,TGTGCCTGGAGCTCGAGGGGCAGGGAACTCTATGGCTACACCTTC,CAWSSRGRELYGYTF
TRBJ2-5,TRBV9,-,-,TGTGCCAGCAGCCCTGAACCAGGATTTGAGACCCAGTACTTC,CASSPEPGFETQYF
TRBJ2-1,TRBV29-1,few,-,TGCAGCGTTGAGCAGACGTACAATGAGCAGTTCTTC,CSVEQTYNEQFF
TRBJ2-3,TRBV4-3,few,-,TGCGCCAGCAGCCATTTAACAGCTGATACGCAGTATTTT,CASSHLTADTQYF
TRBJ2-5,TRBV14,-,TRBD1,TGTGCCAGCAGCCCACGGACAGGGACGAAGGAGACCCAGTACTTC,CASSPRTGTKETQYF
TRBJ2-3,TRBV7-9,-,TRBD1,TGTGCCAGCTCCAGGGGGCTGACAGATACGCAGTATTTT,CASSRGLTDTQYF
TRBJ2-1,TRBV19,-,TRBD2,TGTGCCAGTAGAGCGGGAGGGCTAGGGGAGCAGTTCTTC,CASRAGGLGEQFF
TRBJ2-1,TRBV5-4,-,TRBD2,TGTGCCAGCAGCTTAGGGACTAGCGGGAGTGCCCCTAATGAGCAGTTCTTC,CASSLGTSGSAPNEQFF
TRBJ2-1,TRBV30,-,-,TGTGCCTGGAGTGGGGGGGCCTACAATGAGCAGTTCTTC,CAWSGGAYNEQFF
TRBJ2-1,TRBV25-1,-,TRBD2,TGTGCCAGCGGGAGACTAGCGGAATACAATGAGCAGTTCTTC,CASGRLAEYNEQFF
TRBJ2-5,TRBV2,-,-,TGTGCCAGCAGTACAGTTCAAGAGACCCAGTACTTC,CASSTVQETQYF
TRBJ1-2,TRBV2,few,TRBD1,TGTGCCAGCAGTGAGACAGGGAGCTTCACCTTC,CASSETGSFTF
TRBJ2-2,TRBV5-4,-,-,TGTGCCAGCAGCCCCACGGTAGATCTTAACACCGGGGAGCTGTTTTTT,CASSPTVDLNTGELFF
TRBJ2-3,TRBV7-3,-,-,TGTGCCAGCAGCTTAATTTCGGCTAGCAGCACAGATACGCAGTATTTT,CASSLISASSTDTQYF
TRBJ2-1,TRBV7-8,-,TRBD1,TGTGCCAGCAGCTTAAGTCAGGGGGTCTACAATGAGCAGTTCTTC,CASSLSQGVYNEQFF
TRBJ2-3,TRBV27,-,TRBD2,TGTGCCAGCACTAGCGGGCGTGGGTATAGCACAGATACGCAGTATTTT,CASTSGRGYSTDTQYF